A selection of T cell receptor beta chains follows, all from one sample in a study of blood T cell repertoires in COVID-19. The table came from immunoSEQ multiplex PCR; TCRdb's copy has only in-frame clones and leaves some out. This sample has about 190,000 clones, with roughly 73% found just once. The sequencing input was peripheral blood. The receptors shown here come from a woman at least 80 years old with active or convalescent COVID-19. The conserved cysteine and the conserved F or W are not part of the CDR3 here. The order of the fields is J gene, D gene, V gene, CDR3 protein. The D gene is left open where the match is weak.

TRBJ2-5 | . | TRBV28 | ASSLFYWGVGDGTQY
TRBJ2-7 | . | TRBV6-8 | ASSQHPGQANEQY
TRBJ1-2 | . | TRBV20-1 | SASPQGLEGYT
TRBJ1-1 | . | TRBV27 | ASSSGRVNTEAF
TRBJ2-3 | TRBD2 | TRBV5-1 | ASSLGLAGSEGGTDTQY
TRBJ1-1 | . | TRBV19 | ASSIQGLNTEAF
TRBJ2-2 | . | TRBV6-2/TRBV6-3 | ASSKRLMNTGELF
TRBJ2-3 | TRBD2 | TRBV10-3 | ATLGTSKGDTQY
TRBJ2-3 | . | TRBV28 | ASSFIVQAQY
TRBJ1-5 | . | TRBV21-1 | ASSPMGGDSNQPQH
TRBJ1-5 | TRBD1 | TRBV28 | ASSRTGDNQPQH
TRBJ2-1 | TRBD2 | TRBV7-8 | ASSFSGANYNEQF
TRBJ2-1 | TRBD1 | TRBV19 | ASSFQHRGPPGNNEQF
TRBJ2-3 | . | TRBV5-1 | ASSLTAGTDTQY
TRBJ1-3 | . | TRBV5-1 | ASSLSGGTGNTIY